This T cell receptor beta chain was documented in a study of monozygotic twins with inflammatory bowel disease. As to this clonotype: The antigen is unknown.

CDR1 is MNHNY, CDR2 SVGAGI, per germline (reference sequence). CDR3 length equals 14 residues. Every TCR library drew on about 3.5 ug of total RNA. UMIs were attached via template switching, each with a 6-nucleotide sample barcode. TCRdb re-called the 5' RACE reads; every CDR3 protein appears as one record, without DNA. The ten top clones account for 2% to 3%, within a sample of around 380,000 distinct CDR3 sequences. Findings of the study overall: IBD patients showed reduced TCRbeta diversity (inverse Simpson) versus healthy co-twins. The data did not back a single strong IBD-associated clonotype or signal.

The sequence was obtained from a human donor with ulcerative colitis or Crohn's disease, or a healthy co-twin of an affected twin (not recorded which). The genes are TRBV6-6 and TRBJ2-7; no DNA is available, so the TRBD1 call from TCRdb remains unchecked. The sequenced sample consisted of blood. The CDR3 here is CASSLGLRTYEQYF.